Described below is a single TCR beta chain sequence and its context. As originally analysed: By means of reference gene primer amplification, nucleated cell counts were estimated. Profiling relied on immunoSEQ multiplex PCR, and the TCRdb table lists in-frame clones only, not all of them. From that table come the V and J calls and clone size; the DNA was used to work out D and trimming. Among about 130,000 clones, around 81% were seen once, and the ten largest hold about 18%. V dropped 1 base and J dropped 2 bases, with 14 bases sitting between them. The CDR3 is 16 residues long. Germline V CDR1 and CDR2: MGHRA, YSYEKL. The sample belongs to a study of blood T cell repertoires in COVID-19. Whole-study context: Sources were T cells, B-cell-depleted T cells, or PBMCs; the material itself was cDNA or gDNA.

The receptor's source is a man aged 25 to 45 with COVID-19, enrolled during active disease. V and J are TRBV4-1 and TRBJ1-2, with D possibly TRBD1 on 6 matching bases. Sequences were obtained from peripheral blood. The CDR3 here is CASSQVGSGGNYGYTF. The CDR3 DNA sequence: TGCGCCAGCAGCCAAGTAGGTTCGGGGGGCAACTATGGCTACACCTTC.